The rows below give T cell receptor beta chains drawn from one sample of a study of blood T cell repertoires in COVID-19. Profiling relied on immunoSEQ multiplex PCR, and the TCRdb table lists in-frame clones only, not all of them. The repertoire consists of 200,000 to 250,000 clones, with roughly 85% occurring once and the leading ten covering less than 3.5%. Input material: peripheral blood. These receptors originate from a woman between 18 and 29 years old with acute or convalescent COVID-19. Each CDR3 is given with its conserved first and last residue. Size values are once, few and many counts, or a class for expanded clones, and some rows have none.

TRBJ1-6	NA	TRBV13	CASSLRQGANSPLHF
TRBJ1-2	few	TRBV29-1	CSVEVDNINGYTF
TRBJ2-5	NA	TRBV13	CASTVGTSRRETQYF
TRBJ2-3	NA	TRBV5-1	CASSVGTSGRTDTQYF
TRBJ2-7	NA	TRBV30	CAWSMDIAYEQYF
TRBJ1-2	NA	TRBV28	CASSPQGFLGGYTF
TRBJ2-5	NA	TRBV9	CASSVGGVETQYF
TRBJ1-6	NA	TRBV28	CASSSGGTGRGSPLHF
TRBJ2-1	NA	TRBV6-5	CASGTARAGEQFF
TRBJ2-7	NA	TRBV7-8	CASSFLAGPDTYEQYF
TRBJ2-4	NA	TRBV25-1	CASSEPGAAKNIQYF
TRBJ1-2	NA	TRBV30	CAWSWMGASYGYTF
TRBJ2-1	NA	TRBV28	CASEAGFYNEQFF
TRBJ1-2	once	TRBV19	CASKQGASGYGYTF
TRBJ1-1	NA	TRBV28	CASSLLPQGSPEAFF
TRBJ2-7	few	TRBV6-6	CATSTTPYEQYF
TRBJ2-7	NA	TRBV30	CAWSLGAGFYEQYF
TRBJ2-7	NA	TRBV29-1	CSVELRGGYEQYF
TRBJ2-5	NA	TRBV6-5	CASSNSRMRYF
TRBJ2-1	NA	TRBV7-2	CASSLWDWGNEQFF
TRBJ2-1	NA	TRBV7-3	CASSAPGLAGNEQFF
TRBJ2-7	NA	TRBV7-2	CASSAGQGFDEQYF
TRBJ1-3	few	TRBV7-9	CASCKGDLSGNTIYF
TRBJ2-2	NA	TRBV28	CASSFHTGTDNTGELFF
TRBJ1-1	NA	TRBV5-1	CASSLISGGGTEAFF
TRBJ1-3	NA	TRBV28	CASSLEKNTIYF
TRBJ2-2	NA	TRBV24-1	CATSDVAGAPGELFF
TRBJ1-5	NA	TRBV15	CATSRVMGQNQPQHF
TRBJ2-2	NA	TRBV5-1	CASSWGQGTGELFF
TRBJ2-7	NA	TRBV29-1	CSVEILAGGSASSYEQYF
TRBJ2-2	NA	TRBV5-1	CASSPFAGELFF
TRBJ2-7	NA	TRBV28	CASSFISRGSYEQYF
TRBJ1-5	many	TRBV28	CASSPNPAKIYSNQPQHF
TRBJ1-3	NA	TRBV9	CASSGSGGSGNTIYF
TRBJ2-5	NA	TRBV7-2	CASSSRLVVQEQYF
TRBJ1-4	NA	TRBV29-1	CSASDGGPNEKLFF
TRBJ1-5	NA	TRBV5-1	CASSLGTLRDQPQHF
TRBJ2-5	NA	TRBV6-2/TRBV6-3	CASSFRVLAGGGLGETQYF
TRBJ2-1	few	TRBV7-2	CASSFLAGGSNEQFF
TRBJ1-6	few	TRBV20-1	CSASDLAGPGSYNSPLHF
TRBJ1-4	NA	TRBV6-5	CASSYQGATNEKLFF
TRBJ2-7	NA	TRBV12-3/TRBV12-4	CASSRTGNEQYF
TRBJ1-1	NA	TRBV5-1	CASSLQGEAFF
TRBJ1-2	NA	TRBV12-5	CASAGGGNSLRGYTF
TRBJ1-3	few	TRBV7-8	CASSLDGDTLSTSGNTIYF
TRBJ2-1	many	TRBV7-6	CASSLRDSNKLTNEQFF
TRBJ1-2	NA	TRBV4-1	CASSHDTGGYGYTF
TRBJ1-1	NA	TRBV2	CASRGQGPEAFF
TRBJ2-1	NA	TRBV18	CASSQHTGDYNEQFF